Ten or more counts support the clone carrying this T cell receptor beta chain. The sample comes from a study of blood T cell repertoires in COVID-19. The protocol was immunoSEQ multiplex PCR, while the TCRdb copy is restricted to in-frame clones and leaves out a portion. The table has 200,000 to 250,000 clones, approximately 80% seen once. This clonotype originated in a man aged 30 to 45 with acute COVID-19. Sequenced sample: PBMCs or T cells enriched from blood (not recorded which).

This chain's CDR3 is CASSRPQLQGDDSPLHF. The CDR3 DNA sequence: TGTGCCAGCAGTCGACCCCAATTACAGGGGGATGATTCACCCCTCCACTTT. This sequence joins TRBV6-6 and TRBJ1-6; 8 positions match TRBD1. The germline V gene encodes CDR1 MNHNY and CDR2 SVGAGI (reference sequence). With 5 bases clipped from V and 8 bases from J, the junction kept 14 bases outside the gene matches. The CDR3 has 17 amino acids.